These 17 T cell receptor beta chains came from one sample sequenced in a study of CD8+CD57+ T cells in acquired aplastic anemia. CD8+CD57+ cell expansion, shown by flow cytometry, had occurred in the patients selected for sequencing. It was genomic DNA that served as the template for profiling TCR beta VDJ and CDR3. In TCRdb, the reads were re-called with MiXCR into one record per CDR3 protein. The sample carries about 160,000 distinct CDR3 sequences, 45% to 50% recorded once. The material sequenced was sorted CD4+, CD8+, or CD8+CD57+ T cells (not recorded which) from PBMCs. The receptors were sampled from a human donor with aplastic anemia.

This clonotype was recorded many times. The chain combines TRBV19 with TRBJ1-5; D not certain. Trimming cost V 1 base and J 0 bases, with 10 bases left between them. The V gene's germline CDR1 is LNHDA and CDR2 SQIVND (reference sequence). The CDR3 has 16 residues. This CDR3 is CASSIGQVYSNQPQHF. The CDR3 region has the DNA TGTGCCAGTAGTATAGGGCAGGTTTATAGCAATCAGCCCCAGCATTTT.

This clonotype was recorded at least ten times. V and J are TRBV6-1 and TRBJ1-2; tentatively, D is TRBD1 (5 bases). Germline CDR1 is MNHNS and CDR2 is SASEGT. Trimming took off 1 base at V and 3 bases at J, with 15 bases between the two ends. The CDR3 is 16 residues long. In nucleotides, the CDR3 is TGTGCCAGCAGTGAAGACAGTTGGGGGGACGACTATGGCTACACCTTC. It specifies CASSEDSWGDDYGYTF.

Regarding this clonotype: A read error may explain this, as a much larger clone is one base away. The V call is TRBV14, the J call TRBJ2-7; D remains ambiguous. Per the germline V gene, CDR1 is SGHDN and CDR2 is FVKESK. V lost 0 bases and J lost 2, with 11 bases in between. The CDR3 consists of 15 residues. CDR3 sequence: CASSQDMRYTYEQYF. The CDR3, as DNA: TGTGCCAGCAGCCAAGATATGAGATATACCTACGAGCAGTACTTC.

As for this clonotype: A much larger clone lies a single base off, so this may be a read error. This chain uses TRBV5-1 with TRBJ1-1, with D uncertain. Germline values: CDR1 SGHRS, CDR2 YFSETQ. This CDR3 spans 11 amino acids. The CDR3 reads CASSLGEKALF. In nucleotides, the CDR3 is TGCGCCAGCAGCTTGGGGGAGAAAGCTCTCTTT.

For this clonotype: This could be a read error, since a much larger clone is one nucleotide away. The rearrangement uses TRBV30 and TRBJ2-7; D call uncertain. CDR1 is GTSNPN, CDR2 SVGIG, per germline (reference sequence). There are 9 residues in the CDR3. CDR3 sequence reads: CAWSVDLSV. In DNA, the CDR3 is TGTGCCTGGAGTGTAGATTTATCAGTG.

This clonotype was counted ten times or more. The chain employs TRBV29-1 and TRBJ2-7; TRBD1 aligns across 7 bases. The CDR3 has 13 residues. CDR1 and CDR2 from the germline V gene are SQVTM and ANQGSEA. J gave up 6 bases and V 7 bases, and 12 bases lay outside the gene matches. CDR3 nucleotides: TGCAGCGCGGACGAGGGGGCCCTGGGCGAGCAGTACTTC. This sequence encodes CSADEGALGEQYF.

This clonotype has at least ten counts. The V gene is TRBV6-5, the J gene TRBJ1-2, with D possibly matching TRBD1 (5 bases). V gave up 4 bases and J gave up 4 bases, with 19 bases separating them. The CDR3 is 16 residues long. The germline V gene encodes CDR1 MNHEY and CDR2 SVGAGI. CDR3 in DNA: TGTGCCAGCAGTTGGTCACCGGGACTAGGCGGCTATGGCTACACCTTC. Its protein product is CASSWSPGLGGYGYTF.

A word on this clonotype: This may arise from a read error, as a much more abundant clone is one base away. The chain joins TRBV9 to TRBJ2-3, with 9 bases aligning to TRBD1. The ends lost 3 bases at V and 2 bases at J; junction bases unmatched: 10. The germline gives CDR1 SGDLS, CDR2 YYNGEE. The CDR3 is 17 amino acids. For the CDR3, the DNA is TGTGCCAGCAGCGGCCACCCCGGGACAGGGAACACAGATACGCAGTATTTT. It specifies CASSGHPGTGNTDTQYF.

In regard to this clonotype: The CDR3 ends on some other residue instead of the conserved phenylalanine or tryptophan, so this is likely a read error. The CDR3 region has the DNA TGTGCCAGCGGGGCCTCGGGCACAGGTACGCAGTATCTT. Translated, it gives CASGASGTGTQYL. J is TRBJ2-3 and V is TRBV6-5, with a tentative D call TRBD1 (5 bases). The CDR3 is made up of 13 amino acids. Germline V lookup: CDR1 MNHEY, CDR2 SVGAGI.

The chain carries TRBV7-2 and TRBJ2-5; D gene unclear. Germline V gene lookup returns CDR1 SGHTA and CDR2 FQGNSA. The ends were cut back, 1 base at V and 1 base at J, with 4 bases in the middle. The CDR3 length is 13 residues. The DNA for the CDR3 is TGTGCCAGCAGCTTAGTGGTCCAAGAGACCCAGTACTTC. Translating it yields CASSLVVQETQYF.

The chain has TRBV7-3 and TRBJ2-1; D is uncertain. Germline loops: CDR1 SGHTA, CDR2 FQGTGA. This CDR3 has 13 amino acids. The V gene lost 6 bases and the J gene lost 5 bases, with 11 bases spanning the gap. CDR3 DNA sequence: TGTGCCAGCAGTGTGACTGTCAACAATGAGCAGTTCTTC. This codes for CASSVTVNNEQFF.

The gene calls are TRBV19 and TRBJ2-7, with 8 bases identical to TRBD1. From germline, CDR1 is LNHDA and CDR2 SQIVND (reference sequence). The J segment lost 0 bases and the V segment lost 8 bases, leaving 6 bases of the junction unmatched. This CDR3 spans 14 amino acids. The DNA of the CDR3 is TGTGCCAGTCGGGACAGGTCGAGCTCCTACGAGCAGTACTTC. Its protein product is CASRDRSSSYEQYF.

In DNA, the CDR3 is TGTGCCAGCAGCTCGGGACAGGGAGGATCGCCCCTCCACTTT. Its protein is CASSSGQGGSPLHF. The chain employs TRBV7-8 and TRBJ1-6; TRBD1 matches 9 bases. CDR3 length: 14 amino acids. Germline trimming cut 4 bases from V and 13 bases from J; bases unmatched to any gene: 8. Germline assignment: CDR1 SGHVS and CDR2 FQNEAQ.

The chain uses TRBV29-1 and TRBJ1-2, with 9 bases matching TRBD1. The germline gives CDR1 SQVTM, CDR2 ANQGSEA. V lost 4 bases, J lost 5 bases, and 5 bases stayed unmatched. This CDR3 contains 13 residues. The CDR3 region is CSVVTGTGYGYTF. In DNA form, the CDR3 reads TGCAGCGTTGTAACCGGGACAGGGTATGGCTACACCTTC.

V is TRBV3-1 and J is TRBJ2-7; TRBD2 matches at 11 bases. Germline CDR1 LGHDT, CDR2 YNNKEL (reference sequence). Unmatched junction bases numbered 7, after V lost 4 bases and J lost 5 bases. The CDR3 consists of 15 residues. The CDR3 reads CASSPVAGGKDEQYF. The CDR3 region has the DNA TGTGCCAGCAGCCCTGTAGCGGGAGGGAAGGACGAGCAGTACTTC.

In its sample, this clonotype was seen once. The CDR3 carries no conserved terminal phenylalanine or tryptophan, so it likely arises from a read error. The DNA is left out, because the CDR3 cannot be placed on it with certainty; the CDR3 is given as TCRdb lists it. The V call is TRBV7-8, the J call TRBJ1-2. With termini counted, the CDR3 has 10 amino acids. Germline values: CDR1 SGHVS, CDR2 FQNEAQ. CDR3 loop: CASSLAGYSY.

The rearrangement links TRBV29-1 to TRBJ2-7, with 10 bases fitting TRBD1. V lost 6 bases to trimming and J lost 2 bases; unmatched junction nucleotides: 7. Germline V gene data show CDR1 as SQVTM and CDR2 as ANQGSEA. The CDR3 totals 14 residues. CDR3 coding DNA: TGCAGCGTGGGTGGGACAGGGGACGCCTACGAGCAGTACTTC. Translated, it gives CSVGGTGDAYEQYF.